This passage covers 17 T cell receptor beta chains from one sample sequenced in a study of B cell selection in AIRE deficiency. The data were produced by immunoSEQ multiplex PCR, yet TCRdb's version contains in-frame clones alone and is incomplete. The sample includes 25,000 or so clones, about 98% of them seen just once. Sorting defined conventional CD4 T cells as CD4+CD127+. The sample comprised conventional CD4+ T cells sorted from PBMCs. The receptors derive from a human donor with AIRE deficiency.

The CDR3: CASSLEMNTEAFF. The CDR3 DNA sequence: TGCGCCAGCAGCTTGGAAATGAACACTGAAGCTTTCTTT. The J gene is TRBJ1-1, the V gene TRBV5-1; D gene uncertain. Germline values: CDR1 SGHRS, CDR2 YFSETQ. The CDR3 contains 13 residues. V was cut by 0 bases and J by 0 bases, with 3 bases left in between. Full variable domain (outside the CDR3, taken from reference TRBV5-1 and TRBJ1-1): KAGVTQTPRYLIKTRGQQVTLSCSPISGHRSVSWYQQTPGQGLQFLFEYFSETQRNKGNFPGRFSGRQFSNSRSEMNVSTLELGDSALYLCASSLEMNTEAFFGQGTRLTVV.

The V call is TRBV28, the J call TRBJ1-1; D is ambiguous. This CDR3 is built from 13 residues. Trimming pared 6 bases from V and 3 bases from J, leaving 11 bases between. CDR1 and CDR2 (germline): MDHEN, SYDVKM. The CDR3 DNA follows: TGTGCCAGCAGCTCACGCCTCTACACTGAAGCTTTCTTT. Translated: CASSSRLYTEAFF.

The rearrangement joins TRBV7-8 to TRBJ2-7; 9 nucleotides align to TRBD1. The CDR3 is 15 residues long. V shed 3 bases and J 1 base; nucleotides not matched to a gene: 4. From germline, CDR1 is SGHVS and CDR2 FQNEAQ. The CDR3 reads CASSFVGTGSYEQYF. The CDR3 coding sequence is TGTGCCAGCAGCTTTGTAGGGACAGGGTCCTACGAGCAGTACTTC.

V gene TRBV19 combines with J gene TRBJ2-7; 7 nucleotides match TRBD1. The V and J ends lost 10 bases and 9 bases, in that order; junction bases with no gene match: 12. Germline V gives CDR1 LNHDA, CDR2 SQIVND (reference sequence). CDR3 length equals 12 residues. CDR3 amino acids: CATGTAFSVQYF. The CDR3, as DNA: TGTGCCACCGGGACAGCCTTTTCCGTGCAGTACTTC.

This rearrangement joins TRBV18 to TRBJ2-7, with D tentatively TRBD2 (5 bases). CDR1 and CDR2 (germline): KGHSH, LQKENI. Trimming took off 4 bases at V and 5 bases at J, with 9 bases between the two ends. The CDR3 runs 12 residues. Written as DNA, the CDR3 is TGTGCCAGCTCACGCGGACTCAACGAGCAGTACTTC. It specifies CASSRGLNEQYF.

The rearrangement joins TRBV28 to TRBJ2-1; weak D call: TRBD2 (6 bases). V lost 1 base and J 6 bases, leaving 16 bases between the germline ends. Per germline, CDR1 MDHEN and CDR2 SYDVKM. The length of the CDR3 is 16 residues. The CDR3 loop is CASSLSGTLRANEQFF. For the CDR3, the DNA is TGTGCCAGCAGTTTATCAGGGACTCTCCGAGCCAATGAGCAGTTCTTC.

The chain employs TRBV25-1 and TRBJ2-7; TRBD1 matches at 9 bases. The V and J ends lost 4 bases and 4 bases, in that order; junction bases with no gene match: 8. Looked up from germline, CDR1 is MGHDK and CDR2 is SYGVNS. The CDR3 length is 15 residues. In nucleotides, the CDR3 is TGTGCCAGCAGTGGACCTACAGGGGGCATTTACGAGCAGTACTTC. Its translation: CASSGPTGGIYEQYF.

CDR3 protein: CASSPGGNEQFF. In DNA, the CDR3 is TGTGCCAGCAGCCCAGGGGGCAATGAGCAGTTCTTC. V usage is TRBV7-8 and J usage is TRBJ2-1; TRBD1 aligns across 7 bases. The ends lost 5 bases at V and 6 bases at J; junction bases unmatched: 1. CDR1 and CDR2 from the germline V gene are SGHVS and FQNEAQ. The CDR3 loop spans 12 amino acids.

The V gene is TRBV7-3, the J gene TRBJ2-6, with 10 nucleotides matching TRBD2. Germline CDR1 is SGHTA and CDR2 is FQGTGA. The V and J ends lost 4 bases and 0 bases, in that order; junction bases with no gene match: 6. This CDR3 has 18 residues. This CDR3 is CASSSVAGGTSGANVLTF. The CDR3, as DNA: TGTGCCAGCAGCTCTGTAGCGGGAGGCACCTCTGGGGCCAACGTCCTGACTTTC.

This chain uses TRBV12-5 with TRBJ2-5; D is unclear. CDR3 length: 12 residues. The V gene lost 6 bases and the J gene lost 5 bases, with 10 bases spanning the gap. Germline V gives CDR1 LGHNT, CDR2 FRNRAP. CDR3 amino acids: CASGGPAETQYF. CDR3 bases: TGTGCTAGTGGCGGACCGGCGGAGACCCAGTACTTC.

CDR3 in amino acids: CASSPIYRPTGANVLTF. The CDR3 DNA sequence: TGTGCCAGCAGTCCAATCTACCGGCCAACTGGGGCCAACGTCCTGACTTTC. The chain combines TRBV27 with TRBJ2-6; D call uncertain. This CDR3 spans 17 amino acids. Germline V gives CDR1 MNHEY, CDR2 SMNVEV (reference sequence). V was clipped by 5 bases and J by 2 bases, with 16 bases between them. Looking up the rest from reference TRBV27 and TRBJ2-6 gives the full variable domain: EAQVTQNPRYLITVTGKKLTVTCSQNMNHEYMSWYRQDPGLGLRQIYYSMNVEVTDKGDVPEGYKVSRKEKRNFPLILESPSPNQTSLYFCASSPIYRPTGANVLTFGAGSRLTVL.

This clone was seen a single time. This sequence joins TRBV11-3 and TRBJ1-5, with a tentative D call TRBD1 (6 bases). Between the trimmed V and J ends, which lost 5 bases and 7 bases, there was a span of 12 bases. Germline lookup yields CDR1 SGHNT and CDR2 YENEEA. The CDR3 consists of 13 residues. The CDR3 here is CASSRGGSQPQHF. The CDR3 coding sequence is TGTGCCAGCAGCCGAGGGGGGAGCCAGCCCCAGCATTTT.

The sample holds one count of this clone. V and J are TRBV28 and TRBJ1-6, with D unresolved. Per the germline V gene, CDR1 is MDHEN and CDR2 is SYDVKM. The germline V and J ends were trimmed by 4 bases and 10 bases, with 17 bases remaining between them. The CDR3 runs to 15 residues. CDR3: CASSSLSGPTSPLHF. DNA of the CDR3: TGTGCCAGCAGTTCCCTTTCCGGGCCCACATCACCCCTCCACTTT.

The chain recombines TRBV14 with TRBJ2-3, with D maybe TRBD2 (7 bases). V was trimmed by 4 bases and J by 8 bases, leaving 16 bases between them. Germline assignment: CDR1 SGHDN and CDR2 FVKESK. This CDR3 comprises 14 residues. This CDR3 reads CASSPLGGAGTQYF. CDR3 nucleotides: TGTGCCAGCAGCCCGCTTGGGGGGGCCGGTACGCAGTATTTT.

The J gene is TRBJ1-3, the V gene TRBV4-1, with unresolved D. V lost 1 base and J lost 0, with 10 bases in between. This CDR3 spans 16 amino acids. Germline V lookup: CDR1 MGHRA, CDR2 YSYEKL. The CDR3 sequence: CASSQGRASSGNTIYF. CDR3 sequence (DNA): TGCGCCAGCAGCCAAGGAAGAGCCAGCTCTGGAAACACCATATATTTT.

CDR3 sequence (DNA): TGTGCCAGCAGTCTCTCAACCGCCGCTGGGCTGAACACTGAAGCTTTCTTT. It yields the protein CASSLSTAAGLNTEAFF. The chain employs TRBV4-2 and TRBJ1-1; D gene unclear. Germline V CDR1 and CDR2: LGHNA, YNFKEQ. Between the trimmed V and J ends, which lost 6 bases and 0 bases, there was a span of 20 bases. CDR3 length: 17 residues.

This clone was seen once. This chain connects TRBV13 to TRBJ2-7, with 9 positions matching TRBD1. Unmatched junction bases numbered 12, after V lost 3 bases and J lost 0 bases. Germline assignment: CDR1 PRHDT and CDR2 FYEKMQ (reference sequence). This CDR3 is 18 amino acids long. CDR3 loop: CASSFGDRDRIISYEQYF. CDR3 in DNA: TGTGCCAGCAGCTTCGGGGACAGGGACAGGATAATCTCCTACGAGCAGTACTTC.